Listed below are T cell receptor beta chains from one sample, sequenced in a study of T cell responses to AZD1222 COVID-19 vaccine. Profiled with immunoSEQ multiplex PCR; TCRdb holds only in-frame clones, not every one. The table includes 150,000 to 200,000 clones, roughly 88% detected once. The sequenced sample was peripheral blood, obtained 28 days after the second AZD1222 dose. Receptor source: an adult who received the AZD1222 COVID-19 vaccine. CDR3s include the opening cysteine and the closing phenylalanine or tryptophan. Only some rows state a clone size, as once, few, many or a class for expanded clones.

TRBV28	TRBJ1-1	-	CASNLHTGNTEAFF
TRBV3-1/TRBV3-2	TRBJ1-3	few	CASSQESGTVRSGNTIYF
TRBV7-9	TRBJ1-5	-	CASSLGYDQPQHF
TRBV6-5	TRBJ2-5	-	CASMAGSRGTQYF
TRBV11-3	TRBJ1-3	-	CASSLGSGNTIYF
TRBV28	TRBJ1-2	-	CASSLSLGQGYGYTF
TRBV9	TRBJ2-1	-	CASSLTVGLNEQFF
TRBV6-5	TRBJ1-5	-	CASRKGGEKNQPQHF
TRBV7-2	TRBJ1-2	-	CASSPPGRIYGYTF
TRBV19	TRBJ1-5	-	CASSAGTGGFDQPQHF
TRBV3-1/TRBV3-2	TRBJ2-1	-	CASTLSPNNEQFF
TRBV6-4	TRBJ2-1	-	CASSPSGGRDEQFF
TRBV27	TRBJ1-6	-	CASRSADRVDSSPLHF
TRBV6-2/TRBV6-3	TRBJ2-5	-	CASSYTQIQETQYF
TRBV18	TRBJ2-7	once	CASSPLGTGSSYEQYF
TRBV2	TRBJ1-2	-	CASSFDRGSYGYTF
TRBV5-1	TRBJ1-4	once	CASSFGGTVATNEKLFF
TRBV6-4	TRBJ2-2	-	CASSDSLDTGELFF
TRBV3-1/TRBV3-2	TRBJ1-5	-	CASSPGHLRNQPQHF
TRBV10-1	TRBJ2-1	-	CASEGDYNEQFF
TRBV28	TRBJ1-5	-	CASALTGGYQPQHF
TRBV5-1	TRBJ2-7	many	CASSSGTGGHEQYF
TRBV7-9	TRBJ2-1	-	CASSFGTYNEQFF
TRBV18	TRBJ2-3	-	CASSPAASSTDTQYF
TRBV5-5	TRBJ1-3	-	CASSLALWNTIYF
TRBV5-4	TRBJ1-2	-	CASSGGTLLYGYTF
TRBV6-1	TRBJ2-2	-	CASSELPPAGLASTGELFF
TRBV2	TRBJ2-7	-	CASSEESPGQYF
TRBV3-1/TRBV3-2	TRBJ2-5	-	CASSPHDGGQPGTQYF
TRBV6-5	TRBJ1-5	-	CASRTTGMGQPQHF
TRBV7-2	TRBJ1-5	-	CASSLSGTNNQPQHF
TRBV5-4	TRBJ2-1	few	CASRRDSHNEQFF
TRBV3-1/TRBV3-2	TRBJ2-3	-	CASSSGLAGGFSSDTQYF
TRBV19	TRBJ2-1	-	CASSKSGEGGNEQFF
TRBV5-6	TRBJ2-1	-	CASSLRTRLNFF
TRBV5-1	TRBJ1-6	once	CASSSDRLLNSPLHF
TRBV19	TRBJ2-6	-	CASSIQSRRISSGANVLTF
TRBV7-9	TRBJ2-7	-	CASSLTPTETYEQYF
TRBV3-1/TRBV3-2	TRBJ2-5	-	CASSQGLNQETQYF
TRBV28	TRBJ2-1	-	CASNTYNEQFF
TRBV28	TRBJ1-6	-	CASSLVVPPLHF
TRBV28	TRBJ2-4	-	CASSFGLENIQYF
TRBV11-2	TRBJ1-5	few	CASSYDREDQPQHF
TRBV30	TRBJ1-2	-	CAFRDINNYGYTF
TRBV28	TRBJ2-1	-	CASLSSGTPYNEQFF
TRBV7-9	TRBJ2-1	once	CASSSQRWASSYNEQFF
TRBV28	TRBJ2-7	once	CASSAQGFLYEQYF
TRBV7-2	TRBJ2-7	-	CASSSGQIYEQYF
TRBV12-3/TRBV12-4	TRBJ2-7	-	CASRWQGGEQYF